This TCR beta chain was sequenced during a study of cytomegalovirus exposure and HLA in healthy donors. In regard to this clone: Antigen: not known.

The study ran its PCR with 60 Vbeta and 13 Jbeta primers. Methods used by the authors: A later analysis tallied about 80 million unique TCR beta chains, about 12 million of them shared. Clones were read by immunoSEQ multiplex PCR, and TCRdb kept only the in-frame ones, dropping some. V, J and clone size are taken as reported in that table, and D and trimming were inferred from the DNA itself. The sample contains under 150,000 clones, roughly 74% of which appear only once. Trimming removed 5 bases at V and 0 bases at J, with 5 bases between. In germline, CDR1 is MNHNY, CDR2 SVGAGI (reference sequence). The CDR3 has 12 residues. Regarding the study as a whole: Apparent HLA restriction characterized most CMV-associated TCR beta chains in a later analysis.

The chain has TRBV6-6 and TRBJ2-7; D unclear. Sequencing was done on a sample of PBMCs. This clonotype was obtained from a woman between 35 and 50 years old in good health and CMV-seropositive. CDR3 loop: CASSLGSYEQYF. The CDR3 DNA is TGTGCCAGCAGTCTCGGCTCCTACGAGCAGTACTTC.